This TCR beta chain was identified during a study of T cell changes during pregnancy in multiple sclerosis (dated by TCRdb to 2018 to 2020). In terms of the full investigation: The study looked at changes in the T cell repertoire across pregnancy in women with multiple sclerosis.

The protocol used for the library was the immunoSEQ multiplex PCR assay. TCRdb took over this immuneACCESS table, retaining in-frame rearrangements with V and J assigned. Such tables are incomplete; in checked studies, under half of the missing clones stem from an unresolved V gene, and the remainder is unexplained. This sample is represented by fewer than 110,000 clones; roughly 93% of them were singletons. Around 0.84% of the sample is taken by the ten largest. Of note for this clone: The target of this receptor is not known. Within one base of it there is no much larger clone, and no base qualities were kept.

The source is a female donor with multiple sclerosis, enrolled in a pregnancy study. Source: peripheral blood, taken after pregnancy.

At the DNA level, the sequence is TGTGCCAGCATTCCGGACAGGGCCAGATGGAACACTGAAGCTTTCTTT. Translated, this gives CASIPDRARWNTEAFF. The chain joins TRBV2 to TRBJ1-1; TRBD1 aligns with 8 central bases. The V end gives up 7 bases and the J end 1 base, leaving 11 bases in the junction not matched to a gene. The germline V gene sets CDR1 to SNHLY and CDR2 to FYNNEI. The CDR3 sequence holds 16 residues, the cysteine and phenylalanine included. The DNA shown is the 48-base CDR3, in frame from base 1.